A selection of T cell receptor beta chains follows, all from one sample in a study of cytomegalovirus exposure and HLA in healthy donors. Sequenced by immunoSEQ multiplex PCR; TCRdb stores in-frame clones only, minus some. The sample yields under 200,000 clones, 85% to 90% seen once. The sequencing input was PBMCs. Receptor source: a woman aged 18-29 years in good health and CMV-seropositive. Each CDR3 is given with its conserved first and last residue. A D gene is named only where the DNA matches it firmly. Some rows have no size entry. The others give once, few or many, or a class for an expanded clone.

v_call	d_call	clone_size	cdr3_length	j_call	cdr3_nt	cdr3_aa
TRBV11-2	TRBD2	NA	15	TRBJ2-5	TGTGCCAGCAGCTTGACTAGCGGGAGTCGAGAGACCCAGTACTTC	CASSLTSGSRETQYF
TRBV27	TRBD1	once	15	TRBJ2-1	TGTGCCAGCAGTTTGGGACAGGGCTCCTACAATGAGCAGTTCTTC	CASSLGQGSYNEQFF
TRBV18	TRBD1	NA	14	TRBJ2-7	TGTGCCAGCTCATGGGGACAGGGGGCAGGCGAGCAGTACTTC	CASSWGQGAGEQYF
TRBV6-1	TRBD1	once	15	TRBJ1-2	TGTGCCAGCAGGAAACCGGGACAGGGAAACTATGGCTACACCTTC	CASRKPGQGNYGYTF
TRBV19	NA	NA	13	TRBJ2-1	TGTGCCAGTAGTATAGGGGCATACAATGAGCAGTTCTTC	CASSIGAYNEQFF
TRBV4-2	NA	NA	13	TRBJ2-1	TGTGCCAGCAGCCAAGAACTCGCGAATGAGCAGTTCTTC	CASSQELANEQFF
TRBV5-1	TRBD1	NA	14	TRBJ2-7	TGCGCCAGCAGCTTGGCGACAGGGTCCTACGAGCAGTACTTC	CASSLATGSYEQYF
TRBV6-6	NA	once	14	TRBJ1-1	TGTGCCAGCAGTTTACGGGACATGAACACTGAAGCTTTCTTT	CASSLRDMNTEAFF
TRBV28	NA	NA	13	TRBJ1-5	TGTGCCAGCAGTTCAGGTTCCAATCAGCCCCAGCATTTT	CASSSGSNQPQHF
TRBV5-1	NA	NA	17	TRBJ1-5	TGCGCCAGCAGCTGCCAACAGGGATCAAGGTACAATCAGCCCCAGCATTTT	CASSCQQGSRYNQPQHF
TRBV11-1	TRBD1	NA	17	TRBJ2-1	TGTGCCAGCAGCACCAAACCTCCGCGGACAGGGAACAATGAGCAGTTCTTC	CASSTKPPRTGNNEQFF
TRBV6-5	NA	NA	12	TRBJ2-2	TGTGCCAGCAGAAGGGGGACCGGGGAGCTGTTTTTT	CASRRGTGELFF
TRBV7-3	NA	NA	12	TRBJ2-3	TGTGCCAGCAGCCCAGGGGCAGATACGCAGTATTTT	CASSPGADTQYF
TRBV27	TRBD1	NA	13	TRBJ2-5	TGTGCCAGCAGACCGACAGGGCAAGAGACCCAGTACTTC	CASRPTGQETQYF
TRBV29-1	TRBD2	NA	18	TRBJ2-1	TGCAGCGTTGAATACCTAGCGGGAGGGTGGTACGCGACGAATGAGCAGTTCTTC	CSVEYLAGGWYATNEQFF
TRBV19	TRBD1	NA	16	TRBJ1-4	TGTGCCAGTAGTAGGACTCCGGGACAGGGTCGAGAAAAACTGTTTTTT	CASSRTPGQGREKLFF
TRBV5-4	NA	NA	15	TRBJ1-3	TGTGCCAGCAGCATAGACAGATACTCTGGAAACACCATATATTTT	CASSIDRYSGNTIYF
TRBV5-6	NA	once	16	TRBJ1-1	TGTGCCAGCAGCTTGGGGGCGCCGGGGTTGAACACTGAAGCTTTCTTT	CASSLGAPGLNTEAFF
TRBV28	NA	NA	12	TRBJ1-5	TGTGCCAGCAGTTTCTTTAATCAGCCCCAGCATTTT	CASSFFNQPQHF
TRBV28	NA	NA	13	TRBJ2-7	TGTGCCAGCAGTTTCGGCAGGGCAGACGAGCAGTACTTC	CASSFGRADEQYF
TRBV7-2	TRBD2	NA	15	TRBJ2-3	TGTGCCAGCAGCTTAGAGGGACTAGCGTCAGATACGCAGTATTTT	CASSLEGLASDTQYF
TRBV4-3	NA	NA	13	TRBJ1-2	TGCGCCAGCAGCCCCCCGACAGGCTATGGCTACACCTTC	CASSPPTGYGYTF
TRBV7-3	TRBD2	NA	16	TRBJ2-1	TGTGCCAGCAGCTTAACGGGGACTAGCGGACCAAATGAGCAGTTCTTC	CASSLTGTSGPNEQFF
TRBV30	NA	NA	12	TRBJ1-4	TGTGCCTGGACTCAGGGCCAGGAAAAACTGTTTTTT	CAWTQGQEKLFF
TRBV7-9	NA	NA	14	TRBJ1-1	TGTGCCAGCAGCTTACAGGTTGAATTATCTGAAGCTTTCTTT	CASSLQVELSEAFF
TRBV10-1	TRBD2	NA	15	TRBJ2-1	TGCGCCAGCAGTGAGATGAGCGGGAGCATGGATGAGCAGTTCTTC	CASSEMSGSMDEQFF
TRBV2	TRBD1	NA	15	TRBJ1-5	TGTGCCAGCAGTGACAGGGACAGGGGTAATCAGCCCCAGCATTTT	CASSDRDRGNQPQHF
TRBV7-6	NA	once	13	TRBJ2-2	TGTGCCAGCGGCGGGACTAACACCGGGGAGCTGTTTTTT	CASGGTNTGELFF
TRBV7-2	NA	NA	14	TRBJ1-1	TGTGCCAGCAGCTTAGCACAGGGGAACACTGAAGCTTTCTTT	CASSLAQGNTEAFF
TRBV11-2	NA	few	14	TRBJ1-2	TGTGCCAGCAGCTTGTCGGGTTCCAACTATGGCTACACCTTC	CASSLSGSNYGYTF
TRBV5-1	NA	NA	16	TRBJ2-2	TGCGCCAGCAGCCAGCAAGGACATCCGAACACCGGGGAGCTGTTTTTT	CASSQQGHPNTGELFF
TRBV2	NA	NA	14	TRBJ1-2	TGTGCCAGCAGTGAACAGGGCGCTAACTATGGCTACACCTTC	CASSEQGANYGYTF
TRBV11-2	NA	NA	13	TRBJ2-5	TGTGCCAGCCTGTCGGACTACCAAGAGACCCAGTACTTC	CASLSDYQETQYF
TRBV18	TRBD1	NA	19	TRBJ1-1	TGTGCCAGCTCACGCTATGACAGGGGGGCGAATCAGGCTGACACTGAAGCTTTCTTT	CASSRYDRGANQADTEAFF
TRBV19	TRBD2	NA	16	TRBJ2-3	TGTGCCAGTAGTCCCCACCCGCTAGCGGGAGCAGATACGCAGTATTTT	CASSPHPLAGADTQYF
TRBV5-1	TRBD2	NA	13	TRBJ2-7	TGCGCCAGCAGCTTGTCGACGGGGGGCGAGCAGTACTTC	CASSLSTGGEQYF
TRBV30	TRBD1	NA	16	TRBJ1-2	TGTGCCTGGAGTGTGACAGGGGGTAGTCGTAACTATGGCTACACCTTC	CAWSVTGGSRNYGYTF
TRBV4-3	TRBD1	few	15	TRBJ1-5	TGCGCCAGCAGCCAAGAAAGGGGGCCGGATCAGCCCCAGCATTTT	CASSQERGPDQPQHF
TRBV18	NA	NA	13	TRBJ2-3	TGTGCCAGCTCACCGGCCAGGGCAGATACGCAGTATTTT	CASSPARADTQYF
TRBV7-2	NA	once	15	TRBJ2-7	TGTGCCAGCAGCTTGGGGGCGGGAGTAGTTGAAGAGCAGTACTTC	CASSLGAGVVEEQYF
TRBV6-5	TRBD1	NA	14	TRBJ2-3	TGTGCCAGCAACGGACAGGGGGCGACAGATACGCAGTATTTT	CASNGQGATDTQYF
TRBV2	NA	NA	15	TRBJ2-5	TGTGCCAGCATCCTACAGGGAACTCCCCAAGAGACCCAGTACTTC	CASILQGTPQETQYF
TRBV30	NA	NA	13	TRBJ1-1	TGTGCCTGGAGTGTAGTTCGGGACACTGAAGCTTTCTTT	CAWSVVRDTEAFF
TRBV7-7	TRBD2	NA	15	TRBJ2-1	TGTGCTAGCAGCTTAGGACTAGGTCCCTACAATGAGCAGTTCTTC	CASSLGLGPYNEQFF
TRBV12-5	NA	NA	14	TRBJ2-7	TGTGCTAGTGGTCCCTGGGACATCTCCTACGAGCAGTACTTC	CASGPWDISYEQYF
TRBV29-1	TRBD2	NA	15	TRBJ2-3	TGCAGCGTCCGGGAGCGGGAGGGATACACAGATACGCAGTATTTT	CSVREREGYTDTQYF
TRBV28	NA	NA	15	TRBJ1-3	TGTGCCAGCAGCTTTCCACCTAGCTCTGGAAACACCATATATTTT	CASSFPPSSGNTIYF
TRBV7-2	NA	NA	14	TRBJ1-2	TGTGCCAGCAGCATTAGGGGATTTGAAGATGGCTACACCTTC	CASSIRGFEDGYTF